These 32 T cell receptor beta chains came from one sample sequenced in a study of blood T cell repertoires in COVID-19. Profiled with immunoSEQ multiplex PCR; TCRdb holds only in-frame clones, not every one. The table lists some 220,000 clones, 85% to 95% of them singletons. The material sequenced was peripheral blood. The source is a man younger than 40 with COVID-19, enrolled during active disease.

Here the CDR3 reads CASSFSGGTTDTQYF. CDR3 bases: TGCGCCAGCAGCTTTAGCGGGGGGACCACAGATACGCAGTATTTT. The rearrangement joins TRBV5-1 to TRBJ2-3; 10 bases line up with TRBD2. Germline trimming cut 2 bases from V and 2 bases from J; bases unmatched to any gene: 2. Per the germline V gene, CDR1 is SGHRS and CDR2 is YFSETQ. The CDR3 extends over 15 amino acids.

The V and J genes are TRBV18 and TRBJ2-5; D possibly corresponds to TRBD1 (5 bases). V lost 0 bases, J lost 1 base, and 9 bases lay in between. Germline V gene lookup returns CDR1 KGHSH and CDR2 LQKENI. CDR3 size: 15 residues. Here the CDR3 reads CASSPPGLLQETQYF. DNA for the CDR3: TGTGCCAGCTCACCACCGGGGCTCCTCCAAGAGACCCAGTACTTC.

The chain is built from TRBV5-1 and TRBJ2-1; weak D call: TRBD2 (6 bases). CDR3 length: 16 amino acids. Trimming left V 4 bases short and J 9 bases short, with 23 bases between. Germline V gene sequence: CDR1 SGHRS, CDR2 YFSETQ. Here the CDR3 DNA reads TGCGCCAGCAGCCCGGGGGTGAAAGTAGGTTCCGGTGAGCAGTTCTTC. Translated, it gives CASSPGVKVGSGEQFF.

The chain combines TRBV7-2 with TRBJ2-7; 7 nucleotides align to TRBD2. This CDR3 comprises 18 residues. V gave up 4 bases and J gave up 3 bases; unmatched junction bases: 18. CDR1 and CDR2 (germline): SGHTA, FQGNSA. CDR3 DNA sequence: TGTGCCAGCAGCTCCCCCGGGTTGGGCGGGGGTCAGCGCTACGAGCAGTACTTC. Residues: CASSSPGLGGGQRYEQYF.

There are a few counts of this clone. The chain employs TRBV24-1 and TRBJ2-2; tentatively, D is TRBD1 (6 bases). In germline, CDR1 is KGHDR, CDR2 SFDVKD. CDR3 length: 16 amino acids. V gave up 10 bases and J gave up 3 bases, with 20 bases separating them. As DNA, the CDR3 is TGTGCCACTGCCGGGACAAGCACGACAGACACCGGGGAGCTGTTTTTT. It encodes CATAGTSTTDTGELFF.

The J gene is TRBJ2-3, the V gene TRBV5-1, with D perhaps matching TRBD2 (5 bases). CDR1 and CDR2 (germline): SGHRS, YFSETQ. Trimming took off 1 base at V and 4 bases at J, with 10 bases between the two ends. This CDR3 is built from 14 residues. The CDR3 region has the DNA TGCGCCAGCAGCTTGACAACCGGGGCAGATACGCAGTATTTT. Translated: CASSLTTGADTQYF. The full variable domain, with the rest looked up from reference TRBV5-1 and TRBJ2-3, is KAGVTQTPRYLIKTRGQQVTLSCSPISGHRSVSWYQQTPGQGLQFLFEYFSETQRNKGNFPGRFSGRQFSNSRSEMNVSTLELGDSALYLCASSLTTGADTQYFGPGTRLTVL.

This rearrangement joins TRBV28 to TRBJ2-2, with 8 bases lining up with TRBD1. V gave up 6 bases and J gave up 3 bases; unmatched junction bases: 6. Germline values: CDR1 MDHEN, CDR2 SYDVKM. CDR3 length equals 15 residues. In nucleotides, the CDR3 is TGTGCCAGCAGCCCGAGGACAGGGTACACCGGGGAGCTGTTTTTT. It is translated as CASSPRTGYTGELFF.

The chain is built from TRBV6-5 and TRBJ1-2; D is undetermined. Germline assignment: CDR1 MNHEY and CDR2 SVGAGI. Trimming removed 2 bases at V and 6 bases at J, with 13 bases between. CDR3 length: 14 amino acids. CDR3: CASSYRGIRNGYTF. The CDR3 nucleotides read TGTGCCAGCAGTTACCGGGGAATTCGGAATGGCTACACCTTC.

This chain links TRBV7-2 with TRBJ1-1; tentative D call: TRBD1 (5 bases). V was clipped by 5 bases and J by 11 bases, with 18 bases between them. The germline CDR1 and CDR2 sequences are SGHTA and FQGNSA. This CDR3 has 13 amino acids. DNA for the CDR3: TGTGCCAGCAGCCGTAACAGGCAGAGTGGGGCTTTCTTT. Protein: CASSRNRQSGAFF.

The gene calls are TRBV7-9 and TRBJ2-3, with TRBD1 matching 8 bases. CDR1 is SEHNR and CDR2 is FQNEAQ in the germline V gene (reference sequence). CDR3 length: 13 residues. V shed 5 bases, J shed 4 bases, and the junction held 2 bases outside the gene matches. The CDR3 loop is CASSADRADTQYF. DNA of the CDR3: TGTGCCAGCAGCGCGGACAGGGCAGATACGCAGTATTTT.

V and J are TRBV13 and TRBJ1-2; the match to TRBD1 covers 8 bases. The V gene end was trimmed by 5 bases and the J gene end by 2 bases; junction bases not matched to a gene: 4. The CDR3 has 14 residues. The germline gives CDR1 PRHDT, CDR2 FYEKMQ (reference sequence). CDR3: CASSLGQGNYGYTF. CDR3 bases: TGTGCCAGCAGCCTCGGACAGGGCAACTATGGCTACACCTTC.

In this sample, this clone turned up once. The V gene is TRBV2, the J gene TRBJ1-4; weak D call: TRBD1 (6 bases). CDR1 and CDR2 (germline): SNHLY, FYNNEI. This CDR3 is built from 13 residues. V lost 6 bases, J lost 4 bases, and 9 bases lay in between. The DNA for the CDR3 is TGTGCCAGCAGGAGACAGGATAATGAAAAACTGTTTTTT. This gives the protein CASRRQDNEKLFF.

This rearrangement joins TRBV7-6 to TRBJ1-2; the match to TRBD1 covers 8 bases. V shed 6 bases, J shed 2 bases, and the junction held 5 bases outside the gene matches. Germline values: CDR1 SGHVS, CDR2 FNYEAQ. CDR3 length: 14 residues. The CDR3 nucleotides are TGTGCCAGCAGGTACTGGACAGGGAACTATGGCTACACCTTC. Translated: CASRYWTGNYGYTF.

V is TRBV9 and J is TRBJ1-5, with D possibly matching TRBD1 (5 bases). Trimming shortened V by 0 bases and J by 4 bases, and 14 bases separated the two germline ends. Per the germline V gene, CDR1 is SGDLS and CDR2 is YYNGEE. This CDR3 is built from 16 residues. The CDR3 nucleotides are TGTGCCAGCAGCGTAGATGGAGGGGATACGAATCAGCCCCAGCATTTT. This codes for CASSVDGGDTNQPQHF.

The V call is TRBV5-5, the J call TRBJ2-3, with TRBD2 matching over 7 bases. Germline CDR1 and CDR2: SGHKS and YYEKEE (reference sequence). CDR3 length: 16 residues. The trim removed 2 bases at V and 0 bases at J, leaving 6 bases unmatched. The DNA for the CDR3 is TGTGCCAGCAGCTTAGAACTAGCGTCTAGCACAGATACGCAGTATTTT. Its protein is CASSLELASSTDTQYF.

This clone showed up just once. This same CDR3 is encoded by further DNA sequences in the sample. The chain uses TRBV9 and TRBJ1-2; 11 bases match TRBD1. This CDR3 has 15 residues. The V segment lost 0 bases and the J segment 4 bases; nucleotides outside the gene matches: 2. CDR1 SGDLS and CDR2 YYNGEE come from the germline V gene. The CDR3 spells CASSVEGQGVYGYTF. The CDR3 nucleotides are TGTGCCAGCAGCGTAGAGGGACAGGGGGTCTATGGCTACACCTTC. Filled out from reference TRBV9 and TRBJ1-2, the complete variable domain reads DSGVTQTPKHLITATGQRVTLRCSPRSGDLSVYWYQQSLDQGLQFLIQYYNGEERAKGNILERFSAQQFPDLHSELNLSSLELGDSALYFCASSVEGQGVYGYTFGSGTRLTVV.

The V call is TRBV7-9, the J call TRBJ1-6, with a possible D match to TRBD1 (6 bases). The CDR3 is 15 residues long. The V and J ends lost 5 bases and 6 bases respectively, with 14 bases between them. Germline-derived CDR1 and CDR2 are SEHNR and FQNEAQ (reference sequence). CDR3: CASSSGGRPNSPLHF. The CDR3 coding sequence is TGTGCCAGCAGCAGCGGGGGCCGCCCTAATTCACCCCTCCACTTT.

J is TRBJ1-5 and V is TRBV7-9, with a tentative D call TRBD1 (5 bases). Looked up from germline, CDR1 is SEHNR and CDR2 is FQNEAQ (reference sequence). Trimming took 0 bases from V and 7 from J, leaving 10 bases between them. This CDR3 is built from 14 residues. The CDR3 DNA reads TGTGCCAGCAGCTTAGCAGCGGGACCACAGCCCCAGCATTTT. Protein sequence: CASSLAAGPQPQHF.

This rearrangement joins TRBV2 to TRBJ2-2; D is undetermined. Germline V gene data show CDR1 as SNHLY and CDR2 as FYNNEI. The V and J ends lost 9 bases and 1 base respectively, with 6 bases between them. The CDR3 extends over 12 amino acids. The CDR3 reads CASTENTGELFF. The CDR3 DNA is TGTGCCAGTACAGAGAACACCGGGGAGCTGTTTTTT.

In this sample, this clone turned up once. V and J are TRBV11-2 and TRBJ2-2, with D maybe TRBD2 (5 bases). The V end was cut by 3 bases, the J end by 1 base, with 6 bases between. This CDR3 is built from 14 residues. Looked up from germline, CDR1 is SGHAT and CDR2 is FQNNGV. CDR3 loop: CASSFRGNTGELFF. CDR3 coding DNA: TGTGCCAGCAGCTTTCGGGGGAACACCGGGGAGCTGTTTTTT. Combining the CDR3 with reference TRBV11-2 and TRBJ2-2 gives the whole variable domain EAGVAQSPRYKIIEKRQSVAFWCNPISGHATLYWYQQILGQGPKLLIQFQNNGVVDDSQLPKDRFSAERLKGVDSTLKIQPAKLEDSAVYLCASSFRGNTGELFFGEGSRLTVL.

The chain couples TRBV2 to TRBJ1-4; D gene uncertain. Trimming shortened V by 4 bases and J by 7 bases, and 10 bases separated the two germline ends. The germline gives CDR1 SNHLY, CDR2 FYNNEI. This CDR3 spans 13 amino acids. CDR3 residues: CASSAFILEKLFF. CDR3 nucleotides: TGTGCCAGCAGTGCCTTTATCCTTGAAAAACTGTTTTTT.

CDR3 residues: CASSLADSDYGYTF. Here the CDR3 DNA reads TGTGCCAGCAGCTTAGCCGACAGTGACTATGGCTACACCTTC. This chain links TRBV11-2 with TRBJ1-2; TRBD1 is a possible D gene (5 bases). Germline values: CDR1 SGHAT, CDR2 FQNNGV. Deletions cut 1 base from V and 3 bases from J, with 9 bases between. The CDR3 is made up of 14 amino acids.

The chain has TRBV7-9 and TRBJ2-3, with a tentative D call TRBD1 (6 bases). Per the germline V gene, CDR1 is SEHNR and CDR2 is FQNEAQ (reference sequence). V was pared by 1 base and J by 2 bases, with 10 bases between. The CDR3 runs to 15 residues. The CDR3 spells CASSLGTADTDTQYF. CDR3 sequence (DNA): TGTGCCAGCAGCTTAGGGACAGCGGACACAGATACGCAGTATTTT.

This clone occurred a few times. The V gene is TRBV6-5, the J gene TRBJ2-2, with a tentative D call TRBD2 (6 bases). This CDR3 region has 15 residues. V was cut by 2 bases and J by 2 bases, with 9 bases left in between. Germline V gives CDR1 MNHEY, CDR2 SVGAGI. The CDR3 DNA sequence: TGTGCCAGCAGTTACATGGACTACAACACCGGGGAGCTGTTTTTT. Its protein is CASSYMDYNTGELFF.

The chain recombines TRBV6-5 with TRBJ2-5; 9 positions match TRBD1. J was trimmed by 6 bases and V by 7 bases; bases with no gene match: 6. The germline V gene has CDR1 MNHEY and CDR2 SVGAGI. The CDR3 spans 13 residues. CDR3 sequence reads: CASTQGAMQTQYF. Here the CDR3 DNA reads TGTGCCAGCACACAGGGGGCAATGCAGACCCAGTACTTC.

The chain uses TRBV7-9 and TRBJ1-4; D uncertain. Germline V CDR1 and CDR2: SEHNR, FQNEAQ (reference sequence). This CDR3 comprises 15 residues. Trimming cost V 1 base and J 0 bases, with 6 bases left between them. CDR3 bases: TGTGCCAGCAGCTTAGTGGCTGCAACTAATGAAAAACTGTTTTTT. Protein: CASSLVAATNEKLFF.

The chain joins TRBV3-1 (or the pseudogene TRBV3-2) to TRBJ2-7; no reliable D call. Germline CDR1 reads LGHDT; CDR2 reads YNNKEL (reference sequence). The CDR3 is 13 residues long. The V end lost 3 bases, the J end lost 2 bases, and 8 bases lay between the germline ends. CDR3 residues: CASSHRLTYEQYF. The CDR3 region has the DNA TGTGCCAGCAGCCACAGGTTGACCTACGAGCAGTACTTC.

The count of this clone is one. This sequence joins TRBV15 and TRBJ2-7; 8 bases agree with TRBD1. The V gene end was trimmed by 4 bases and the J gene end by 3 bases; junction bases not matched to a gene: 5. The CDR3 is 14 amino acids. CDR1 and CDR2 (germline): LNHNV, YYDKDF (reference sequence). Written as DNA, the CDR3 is TGTGCCACCAGCACGGACAGGGCAAACTACGAGCAGTACTTC. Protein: CATSTDRANYEQYF.

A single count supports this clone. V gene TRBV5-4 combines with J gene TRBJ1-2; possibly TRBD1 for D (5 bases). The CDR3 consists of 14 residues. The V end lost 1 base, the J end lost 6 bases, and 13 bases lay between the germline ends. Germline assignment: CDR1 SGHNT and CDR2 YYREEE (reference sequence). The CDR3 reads CASSLIGERDGYTF. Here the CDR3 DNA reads TGTGCCAGCAGCTTGATAGGGGAAAGGGATGGCTACACCTTC.

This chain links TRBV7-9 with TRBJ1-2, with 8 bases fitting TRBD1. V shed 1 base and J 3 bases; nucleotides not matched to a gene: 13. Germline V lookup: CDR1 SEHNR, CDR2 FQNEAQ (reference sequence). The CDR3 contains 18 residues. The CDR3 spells CASSLEGPGQGAYYGYTF. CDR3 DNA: TGTGCCAGCAGCTTAGAAGGGCCTGGGCAGGGGGCCTACTATGGCTACACCTTC. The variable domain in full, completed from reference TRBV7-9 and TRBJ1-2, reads DTGVSQNPRHKITKRGQNVTFRCDPISEHNRLYWYRQTLGQGPEFLTYFQNEAQLEKSRLLSDRFSAERPKGSFSTLEIQRTEQGDSAMYLCASSLEGPGQGAYYGYTFGSGTRLTVV.

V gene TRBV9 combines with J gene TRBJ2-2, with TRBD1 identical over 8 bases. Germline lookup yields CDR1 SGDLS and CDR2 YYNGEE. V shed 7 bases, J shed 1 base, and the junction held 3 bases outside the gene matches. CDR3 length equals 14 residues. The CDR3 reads CASAGTGNTGELFF. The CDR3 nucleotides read TGTGCCAGCGCCGGGACAGGGAACACCGGGGAGCTGTTTTTT.

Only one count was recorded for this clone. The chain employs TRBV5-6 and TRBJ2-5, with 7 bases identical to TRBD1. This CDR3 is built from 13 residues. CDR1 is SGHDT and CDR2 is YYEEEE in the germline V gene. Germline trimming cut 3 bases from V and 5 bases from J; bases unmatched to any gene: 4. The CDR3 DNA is TGTGCCAGCAGCTGGGGACAGTCGGAGACCCAGTACTTC. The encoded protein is CASSWGQSETQYF.